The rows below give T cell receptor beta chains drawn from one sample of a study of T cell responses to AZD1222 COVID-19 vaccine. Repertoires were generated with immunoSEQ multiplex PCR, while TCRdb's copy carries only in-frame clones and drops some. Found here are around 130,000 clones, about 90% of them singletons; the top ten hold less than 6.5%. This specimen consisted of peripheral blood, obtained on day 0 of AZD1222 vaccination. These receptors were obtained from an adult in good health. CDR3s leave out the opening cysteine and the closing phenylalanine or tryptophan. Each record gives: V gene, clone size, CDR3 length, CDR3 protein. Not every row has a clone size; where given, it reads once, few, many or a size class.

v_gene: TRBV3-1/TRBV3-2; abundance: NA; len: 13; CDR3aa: ASSQERQRFYGYT
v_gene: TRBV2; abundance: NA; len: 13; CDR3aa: ASSRDRQIEETQY
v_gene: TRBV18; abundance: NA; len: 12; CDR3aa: ASSPVGTNTEAF
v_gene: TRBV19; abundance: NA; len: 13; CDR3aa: ASSLQDRVGSPLH
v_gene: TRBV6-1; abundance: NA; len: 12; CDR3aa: ASSETGRDQPQH
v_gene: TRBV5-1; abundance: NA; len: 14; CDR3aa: ASSRTRAKGGETQY
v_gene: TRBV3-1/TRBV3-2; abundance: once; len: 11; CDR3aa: ASSHTVDQPQH
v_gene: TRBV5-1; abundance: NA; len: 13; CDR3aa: ASSYGQGEYSPLH
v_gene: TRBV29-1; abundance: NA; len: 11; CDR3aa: STAWTENYGYT
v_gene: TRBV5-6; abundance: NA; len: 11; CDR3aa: ASSGRGAREQY
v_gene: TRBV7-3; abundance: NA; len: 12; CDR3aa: ASRKDRVNNEQF
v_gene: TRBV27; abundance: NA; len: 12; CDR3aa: ASSLYSFNEKLF
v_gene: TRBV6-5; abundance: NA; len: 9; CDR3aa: ASSYKGRYT
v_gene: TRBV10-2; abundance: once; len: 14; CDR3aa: ASSEIAGRIDNEQF
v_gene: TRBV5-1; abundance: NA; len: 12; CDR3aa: ASSLDGLGTEAF
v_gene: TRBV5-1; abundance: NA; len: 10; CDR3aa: ASSLINNEQF